This TCR beta chain was sequenced for a study of blood T cell repertoires in COVID-19. Study-level background: Samples of COVID-19 (acute and convalescent) were obtained from the United States, Italy and Spain.

Germline CDR1 reads SGHTS; CDR2 reads YDEGEE. The CDR3 has 11 amino acids. The V end was cut by 7 bases, the J end by 4 bases, with 9 bases between. Enrolled through a virtual design, the participants were between roughly 18 and 90 years of age and came from about two dozen US areas. Cohort assignment relied on participant-reported clinical history. Authors' data handling: Estimation of nucleated cell counts relied on the amplification of reference gene primers. Produced via immunoSEQ multiplex PCR; TCRdb's table is partial and in-frame only. The D gene and trimming were derived from the DNA, and the V and J assignments and clone size from that table. This table has about 330,000 clones, more than 70% appearing once. This clone was seen more than once but under ten times.

The rearrangement uses TRBV5-8 and TRBJ2-7; a possible D gene is TRBD2 (5 bases). Sequencing was performed on PBMCs or T cells enriched from blood (not recorded which). The clonotype was recovered from a woman in her 30s who had recovered from COVID-19. This CDR3 is CASERGYEQYF. CDR3 nucleotide sequence: TGTGCCAGCGAACGGGGTTACGAGCAGTACTTC.